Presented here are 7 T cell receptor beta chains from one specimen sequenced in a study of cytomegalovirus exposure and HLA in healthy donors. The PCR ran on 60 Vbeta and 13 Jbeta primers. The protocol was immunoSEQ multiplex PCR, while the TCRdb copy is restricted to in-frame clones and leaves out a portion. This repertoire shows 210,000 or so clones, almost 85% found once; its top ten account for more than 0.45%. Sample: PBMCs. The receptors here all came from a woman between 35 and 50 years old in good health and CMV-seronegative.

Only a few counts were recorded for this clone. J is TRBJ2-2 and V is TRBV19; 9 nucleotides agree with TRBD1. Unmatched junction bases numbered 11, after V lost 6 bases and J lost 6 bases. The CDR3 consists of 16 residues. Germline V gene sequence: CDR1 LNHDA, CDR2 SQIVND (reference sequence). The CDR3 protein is CASSRGQGSMAGELFF. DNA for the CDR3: TGTGCCAGTAGCCGAGGACAGGGGAGTATGGCCGGGGAGCTGTTTTTT.

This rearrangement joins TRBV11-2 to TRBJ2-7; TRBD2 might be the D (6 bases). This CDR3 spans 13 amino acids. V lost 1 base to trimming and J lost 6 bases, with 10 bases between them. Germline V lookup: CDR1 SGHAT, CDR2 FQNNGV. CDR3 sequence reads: CASSLGAGTEQYF. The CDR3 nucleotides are TGTGCCAGCAGCTTAGGGGCGGGGACCGAGCAGTACTTC.

CDR3 sequence reads: CASSENRDRASGYTF. The CDR3 DNA sequence: TGTGCCAGCAGTGAAAACCGGGACAGGGCGAGTGGCTACACCTTC. The chain recombines TRBV6-1 with TRBJ1-2; TRBD1 agrees at 9 bases. With 2 bases clipped from V and 7 bases from J, the junction kept 8 bases outside the gene matches. The CDR3 has 15 amino acids. Germline V gene lookup returns CDR1 MNHNS and CDR2 SASEGT.

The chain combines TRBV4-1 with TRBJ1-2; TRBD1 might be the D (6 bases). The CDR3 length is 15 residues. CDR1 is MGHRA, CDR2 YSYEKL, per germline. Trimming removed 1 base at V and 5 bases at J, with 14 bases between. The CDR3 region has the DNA TGCGCCAGCAGCCAAGGCCCCGACAGGATTTATGGCTACACCTTC. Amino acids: CASSQGPDRIYGYTF.

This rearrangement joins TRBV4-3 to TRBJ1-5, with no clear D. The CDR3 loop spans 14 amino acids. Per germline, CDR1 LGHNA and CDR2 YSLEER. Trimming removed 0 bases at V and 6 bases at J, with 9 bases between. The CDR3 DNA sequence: TGCGCCAGCAGCCAAGAGAACCGGGGTCAGCCCCAGCATTTT. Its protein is CASSQENRGQPQHF.

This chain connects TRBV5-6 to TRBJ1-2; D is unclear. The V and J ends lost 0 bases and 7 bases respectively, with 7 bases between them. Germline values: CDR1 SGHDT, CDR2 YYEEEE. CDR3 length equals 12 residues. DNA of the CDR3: TGTGCCAGCAGCTTGGCCCTGTTTGGCTACACCTTC. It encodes CASSLALFGYTF.

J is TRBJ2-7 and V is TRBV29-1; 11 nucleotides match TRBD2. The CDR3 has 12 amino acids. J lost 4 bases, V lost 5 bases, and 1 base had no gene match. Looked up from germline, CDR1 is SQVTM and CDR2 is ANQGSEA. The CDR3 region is CSVTSGGYEQYF. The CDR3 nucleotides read TGCAGCGTTACTAGCGGGGGATACGAGCAGTACTTC.